Here is one T cell receptor beta chain with its context. Its antigen is unidentified. Germline CDR1 is GTSNPN and CDR2 is SVGIG (reference sequence). V was trimmed by 8 bases and J by 2 bases, leaving 19 bases between them. The CDR3 is made up of 14 amino acids. This sample was taken from a study of Ad26.COV2.S vaccination and SARS-CoV-2 variants. Whole-study context: In the COV1001 trial, the donor was in the Ad26.COV2.S arm. Overall study results and limits: Higher spike-specific TCR breadth was found in vaccine recipients than in placebo recipients.

Assay used: immunoSEQ multiplex PCR; TCRdb lists only in-frame clones, some missing. This sample has around 300,000 clones, with roughly 90% found just once. Treatment reported: some 20 received Ad26.COV2.S at low or high dose, single or two shots; about 5 received placebo; per-sample allocation not given. All samples were drawn on day 63, counting from the first vaccine or placebo injection. Cohort 1b enrolled adults aged 18-55 years in Boston. Built on an Ad26 vector, the vaccine expressed Wuhan-strain SARS-CoV-2 spike. The rearrangement uses TRBV30 and TRBJ2-7, with D perhaps matching TRBD1 or TRBD2 (5 bases each). The specimen was peripheral blood, collected in a trial of Ad26.COV2.S vaccine versus placebo. The receptor's source is a person aged 18-65 years who received the Ad26.COV2.S COVID-19 vaccine or a placebo. In nucleotides, the CDR3 is TGTGCCGGCGGGCCCGCAGGGAACCCCTACGAGCAGTACTTC. Its protein product is CAGGPAGNPYEQYF.